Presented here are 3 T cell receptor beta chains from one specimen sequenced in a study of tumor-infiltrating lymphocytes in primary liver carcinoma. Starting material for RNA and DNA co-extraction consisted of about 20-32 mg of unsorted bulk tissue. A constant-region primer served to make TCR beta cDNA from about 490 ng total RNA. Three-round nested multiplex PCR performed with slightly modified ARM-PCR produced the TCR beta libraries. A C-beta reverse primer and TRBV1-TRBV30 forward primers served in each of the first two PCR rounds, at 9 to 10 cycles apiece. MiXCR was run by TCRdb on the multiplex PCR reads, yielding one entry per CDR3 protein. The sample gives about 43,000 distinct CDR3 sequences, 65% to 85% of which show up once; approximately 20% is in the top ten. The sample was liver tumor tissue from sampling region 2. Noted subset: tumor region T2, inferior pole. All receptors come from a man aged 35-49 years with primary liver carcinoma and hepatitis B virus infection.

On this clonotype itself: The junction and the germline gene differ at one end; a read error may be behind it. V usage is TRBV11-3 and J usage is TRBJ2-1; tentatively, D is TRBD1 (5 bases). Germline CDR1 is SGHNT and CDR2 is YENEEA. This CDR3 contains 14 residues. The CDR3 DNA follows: TGTGACAGCAGCTTAGGGGTCAGTGACAATGAGCAGTTCTTC. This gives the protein CDSSLGVSDNEQFF. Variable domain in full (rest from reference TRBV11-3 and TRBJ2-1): EAGVVQSPRYKIIEKKQPVAFWCNPISGHNTLYWYLQNLGQGPELLIRYENEEAVDDSQLPKDRFSAERLKGVDSTLKIQPAELGDSAVYLCDSSLGVSDNEQFFGPGTRLTVL.

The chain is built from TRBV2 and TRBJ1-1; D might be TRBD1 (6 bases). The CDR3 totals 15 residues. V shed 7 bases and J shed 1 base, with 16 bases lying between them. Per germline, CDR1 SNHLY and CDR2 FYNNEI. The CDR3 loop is CASTQNQGPNTEAFF. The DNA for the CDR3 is TGTGCCAGCACCCAGAATCAGGGGCCGAACACTGAAGCTTTCTTT.

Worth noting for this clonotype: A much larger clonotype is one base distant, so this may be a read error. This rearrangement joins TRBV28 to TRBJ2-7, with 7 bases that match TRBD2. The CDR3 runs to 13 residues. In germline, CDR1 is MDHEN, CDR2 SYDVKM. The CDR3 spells CASSLTSVPEHYF. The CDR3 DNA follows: TGTGCCAGCAGTTTAACTAGCGTCCCCGAGCACTACTTC.